These 10 T cell receptor beta chains originate from one sample sequenced in a study of blood T cell repertoires in COVID-19. Profiled with immunoSEQ multiplex PCR; TCRdb holds only in-frame clones, not every one. This table holds tens of thousands of clones, about 85% found once. Sequencing was done on a sample of peripheral blood. The receptors come from a human donor in a cohort sampled during active COVID-19.

This chain joins TRBV11-2 and TRBJ2-7, with D tentatively TRBD1 (7 bases). CDR3 length equals 15 residues. Germline CDR1 reads SGHAT; CDR2 reads FQNNGV. The V gene lost 3 bases and the J gene lost 2 bases, with 14 bases spanning the gap. The CDR3 nucleotides are TGTGCCAGCAGCTTTGGCAGGGGGGAAACCTACGAGCAGTACTTC. This translates into CASSFGRGETYEQYF. Full variable domain (remainder filled in from reference TRBV11-2 and TRBJ2-7): EAGVAQSPRYKIIEKRQSVAFWCNPISGHATLYWYQQILGQGPKLLIQFQNNGVVDDSQLPKDRFSAERLKGVDSTLKIQPAKLEDSAVYLCASSFGRGETYEQYFGPGTRLTVT.

The chain recombines TRBV2 with TRBJ2-5; 7 nucleotides line up with TRBD1. After removal of 2 bases from V and 5 bases from J, the junction contained 5 bases not matched to a gene. Germline V gene lookup returns CDR1 SNHLY and CDR2 FYNNEI. This CDR3 has 14 amino acids. The chain's CDR3 is CASSERQGGETQYF. The CDR3 nucleotides read TGTGCCAGCAGTGAACGACAGGGTGGGGAGACCCAGTACTTC.

This chain connects TRBV5-5 to TRBJ2-5; perhaps TRBD1 as D (5 bases). Germline CDR1 SGHKS, CDR2 YYEKEE (reference sequence). The CDR3 is 14 amino acids. V gave up 0 bases and J gave up 1 base, with 7 bases separating them. In DNA, the CDR3 is TGTGCCAGCAGCTTGGGGGGCGTCCAAGAGACCCAGTACTTC. Amino acids: CASSLGGVQETQYF.

The chain joins TRBV3-1 (or the pseudogene TRBV3-2) to TRBJ2-1; 8 bases are a match to TRBD2. J was trimmed by 4 bases and V by 1 base; bases with no gene match: 6. The CDR3 length is 16 residues. Germline CDR1 LGHDT, CDR2 YNNKEL (reference sequence). The CDR3 bases are TGTGCCAGCAGCCAAGGACGGGAGGGCCGGTACAATGAGCAGTTCTTC. This gives the protein CASSQGREGRYNEQFF.

The rearrangement links TRBV4-3 to TRBJ2-6; 11 nucleotides align to TRBD2. V gave up 7 bases and J gave up 2 bases; unmatched junction bases: 7. Germline V lookup: CDR1 LGHNA, CDR2 YSLEER. This CDR3 is 17 amino acids long. CDR3 sequence (DNA): TGCGCCAGCACGTCTAGACTAGCGGGACCTGGGGCCAACGTCCTGACTTTC. Its translation: CASTSRLAGPGANVLTF.

This clone was recorded once. The gene calls are TRBV10-2 and TRBJ2-3; 9 bases align to TRBD1. Unmatched junction bases numbered 17, after V lost 3 bases and J lost 4 bases. CDR1 is WSHSY and CDR2 is SAAADI in the germline V gene. This CDR3 contains 19 residues. The CDR3 nucleotides read TGCGCCAGCAGTGACTCAATTCCCGGGACAGGGTATGAGGCAGATACGCAGTATTTT. Residues: CASSDSIPGTGYEADTQYF.

This clone occurred once. The rearrangement joins TRBV4-2 to TRBJ2-2; no definite D call. V shed 5 bases and J shed 3 bases, with 13 bases lying between them. This CDR3 has 15 residues. CDR1 and CDR2 (germline): LGHNA, YNFKEQ. CDR3 coding DNA: TGTGCCAGCAGCTCCCATAGCCTGTACACCGGGGAGCTGTTTTTT. Its protein product is CASSSHSLYTGELFF.

The rearrangement joins TRBV30 to TRBJ2-5, with unresolved D. The CDR3 is 14 amino acids. Germline V gene lookup returns CDR1 GTSNPN and CDR2 SVGIG (reference sequence). V dropped 0 bases and J dropped 1 base, with 9 bases sitting between them. Written as DNA, the CDR3 is TGTGCCTGGAGTGTAAAGAGAGCCCAAGAGACCCAGTACTTC. This translates into CAWSVKRAQETQYF.

V gene TRBV12-3 or TRBV12-4 combines with J gene TRBJ2-6, with D unclear. V was trimmed by 8 bases and J by 2 bases, leaving 7 bases between them. This CDR3 spans 13 amino acids. In DNA, the CDR3 is TGTGCCAGCGTGCGGCCTGGGGCCAACGTCCTGACTTTC. It translates to CASVRPGANVLTF.

The rearrangement uses TRBV7-2 and TRBJ2-7, with D perhaps TRBD1 (5 bases). Germline V gene lookup returns CDR1 SGHTA and CDR2 FQGNSA. V was trimmed by 2 bases and J by 6 bases, leaving 17 bases between them. The CDR3 length is 15 residues. In DNA form, the CDR3 reads TGTGCCAGCAGCTTAATGTTAGCAGGAAGGGGCGAGCAGTACTTC. As protein: CASSLMLAGRGEQYF.